This T cell receptor (beta chain) originates from a study of CD8+ T cells in alopecia areata. Study outcomes and limitations: More clonal than normal scalp was lesional scalp, particularly alopecia totalis/universalis.

The CDR3 is made up of 16 amino acids. V was shortened by 3 bases and J by 1 base, with 15 bases between the two germline ends. CDR1 is MGHRA, CDR2 YSYEKL, per germline. This clone was detected a few times. Its antigen is undetermined. The authors extracted RNA and reverse transcribed it into cDNA as the sequencing template. Assay used: immunoSEQ multiplex PCR; TCRdb lists only in-frame clones, some missing. The repertoire holds 6,500 to 7,500 clones, with about 64% as singletons. Lesional scalp tissue (obtained by punch biopsy) and peripheral blood were collected from alopecia areata patients. Material: skin, obtained at week 0. This chain connects TRBV4-1 to TRBJ1-2; D possibly corresponds to TRBD1 (6 bases). The TCR originated in a human donor with alopecia areata. The CDR3 loop reads CASSHGVRGRNYGYTF. DNA of the CDR3: TGCGCCAGCAGCCACGGGGTTCGGGGGCGTAACTATGGCTACACCTTC.